The table lists the clone carrying this T cell receptor (beta chain) with a few counts. Repertoires were generated with immunoSEQ multiplex PCR, while TCRdb's copy carries only in-frame clones and drops some. The table lists roughly 260,000 clones, 82% of them singletons. The data were taken from a study of blood T cell repertoires in COVID-19. The sample taken for sequencing was peripheral blood. This receptor was identified in a woman in her late teens or twenties with acute or convalescent COVID-19.

CDR3 DNA: TGTGCCAGCCGACAGGGGACGAAAGGCTACACCTTC. This translates into CASRQGTKGYTF. This chain links TRBV25-1 with TRBJ1-2, with TRBD1 matching 8 bases. Germline V gives CDR1 MGHDK, CDR2 SYGVNS. The CDR3 loop spans 12 amino acids. V trimming: 8 bases; J trimming: 8 bases; junction bases outside the gene matches: 7.